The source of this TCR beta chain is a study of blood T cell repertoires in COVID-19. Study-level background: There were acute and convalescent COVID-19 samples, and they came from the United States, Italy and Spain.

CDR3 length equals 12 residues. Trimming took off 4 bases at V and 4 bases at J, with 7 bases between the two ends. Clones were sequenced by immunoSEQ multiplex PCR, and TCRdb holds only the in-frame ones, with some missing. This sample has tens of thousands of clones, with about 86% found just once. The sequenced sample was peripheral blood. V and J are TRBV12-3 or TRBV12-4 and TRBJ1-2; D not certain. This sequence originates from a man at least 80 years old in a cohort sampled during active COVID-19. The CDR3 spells CASSSPPYGYTF. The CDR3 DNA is TGTGCCAGCAGTTCTCCTCCCTATGGCTACACCTTC.